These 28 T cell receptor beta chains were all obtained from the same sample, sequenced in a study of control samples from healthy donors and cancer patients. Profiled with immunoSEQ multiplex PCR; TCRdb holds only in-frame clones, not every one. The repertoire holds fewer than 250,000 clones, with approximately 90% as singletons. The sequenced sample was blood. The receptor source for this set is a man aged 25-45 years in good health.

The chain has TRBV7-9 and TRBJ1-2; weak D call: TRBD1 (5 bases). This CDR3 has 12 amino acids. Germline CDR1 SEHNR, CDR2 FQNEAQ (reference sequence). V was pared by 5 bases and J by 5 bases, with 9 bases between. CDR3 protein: CASSAQGYGYTF. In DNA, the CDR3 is TGTGCCAGCAGCGCCCAGGGTTATGGCTACACCTTC.

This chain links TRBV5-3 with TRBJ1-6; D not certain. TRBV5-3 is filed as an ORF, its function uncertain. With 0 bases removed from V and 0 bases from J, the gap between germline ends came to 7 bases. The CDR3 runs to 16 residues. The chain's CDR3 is CARSLAKVSYNSPLHF. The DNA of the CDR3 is TGTGCCAGAAGCTTGGCCAAGGTCTCCTATAATTCACCCCTCCACTTT.

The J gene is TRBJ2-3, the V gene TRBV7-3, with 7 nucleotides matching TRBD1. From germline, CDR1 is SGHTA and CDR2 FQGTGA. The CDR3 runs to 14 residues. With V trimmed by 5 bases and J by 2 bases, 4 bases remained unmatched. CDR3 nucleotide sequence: TGTGCCAGCAGCCAAGACAGGGACACAGATACGCAGTATTTT. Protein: CASSQDRDTDTQYF.

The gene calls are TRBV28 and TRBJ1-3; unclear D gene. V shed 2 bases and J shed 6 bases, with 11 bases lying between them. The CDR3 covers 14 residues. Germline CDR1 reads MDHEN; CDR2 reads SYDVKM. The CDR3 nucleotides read TGTGCCAGCAGTTTACCGGACGGGGTAAACACCATATATTTT. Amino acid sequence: CASSLPDGVNTIYF.

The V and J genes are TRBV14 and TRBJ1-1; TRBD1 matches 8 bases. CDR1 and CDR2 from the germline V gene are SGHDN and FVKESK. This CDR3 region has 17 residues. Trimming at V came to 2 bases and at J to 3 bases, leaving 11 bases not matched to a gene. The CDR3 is CASSQSQGAAIHTEAFF. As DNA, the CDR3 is TGTGCCAGCAGCCAAAGTCAGGGGGCTGCAATTCACACTGAAGCTTTCTTT.

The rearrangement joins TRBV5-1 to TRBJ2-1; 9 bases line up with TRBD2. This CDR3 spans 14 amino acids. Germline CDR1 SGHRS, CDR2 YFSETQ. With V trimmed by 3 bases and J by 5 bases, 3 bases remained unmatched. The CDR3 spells CASSSRTSDNEQFF. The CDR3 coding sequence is TGCGCCAGCAGCTCCAGGACTAGCGACAATGAGCAGTTCTTC.

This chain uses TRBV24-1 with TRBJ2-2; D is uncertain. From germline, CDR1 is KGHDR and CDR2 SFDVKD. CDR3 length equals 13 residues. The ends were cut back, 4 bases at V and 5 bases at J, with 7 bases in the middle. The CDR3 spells CATSEGSTGELFF. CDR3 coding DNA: TGTGCCACCAGTGAAGGCTCAACCGGGGAGCTGTTTTTT.

The DNA of the CDR3 is TGTGCCAGCAGCGTAGCTAGGGGCGCGGTTAATGAGCAGTTCTTC. Encoded protein: CASSVARGAVNEQFF. The chain carries TRBV9 and TRBJ2-1, with D tentatively TRBD1 (5 bases). Looked up from germline, CDR1 is SGDLS and CDR2 is YYNGEE. CDR3 length: 15 residues. Deletions cut 0 bases from V and 7 bases from J, with 14 bases between.

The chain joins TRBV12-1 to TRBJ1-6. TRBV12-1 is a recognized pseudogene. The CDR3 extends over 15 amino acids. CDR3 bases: TGTGCCAGCAGCTTTTATAGCTCCTATAATTCACCCCTCCACTTT. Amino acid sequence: CASSFYSSYNSPLHF.

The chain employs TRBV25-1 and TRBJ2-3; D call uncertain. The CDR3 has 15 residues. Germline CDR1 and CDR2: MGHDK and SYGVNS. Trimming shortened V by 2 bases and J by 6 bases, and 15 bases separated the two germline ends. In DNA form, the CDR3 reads TGTGCCAGCAGTGAAAGGGCTAGACGGTCTGATACGCAGTATTTT. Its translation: CASSERARRSDTQYF.

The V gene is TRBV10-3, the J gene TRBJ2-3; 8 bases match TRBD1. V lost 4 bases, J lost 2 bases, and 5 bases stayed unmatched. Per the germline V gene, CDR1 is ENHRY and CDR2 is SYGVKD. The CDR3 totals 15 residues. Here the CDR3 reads CAISAGTGNTDTQYF. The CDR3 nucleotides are TGTGCCATCAGTGCTGGGACAGGAAACACAGATACGCAGTATTTT.

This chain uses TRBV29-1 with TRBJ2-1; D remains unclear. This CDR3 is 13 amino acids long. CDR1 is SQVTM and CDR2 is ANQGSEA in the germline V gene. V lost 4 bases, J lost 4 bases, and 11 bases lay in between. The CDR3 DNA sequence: TGCAGCGTTGCCCTATCCCTTTACAATGAGCAGTTCTTC. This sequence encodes CSVALSLYNEQFF.

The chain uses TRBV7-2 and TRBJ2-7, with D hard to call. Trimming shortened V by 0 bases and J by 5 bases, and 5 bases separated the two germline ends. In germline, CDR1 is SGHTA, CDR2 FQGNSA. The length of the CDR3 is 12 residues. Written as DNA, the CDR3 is TGTGCCAGCAGCTTAGCTAGGAACGAGCAGTACTTC. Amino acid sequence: CASSLARNEQYF.

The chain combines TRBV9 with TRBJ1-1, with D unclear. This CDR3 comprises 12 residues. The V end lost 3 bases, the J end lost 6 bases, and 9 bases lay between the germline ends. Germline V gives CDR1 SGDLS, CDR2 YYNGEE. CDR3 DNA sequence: TGTGCCAGCAGCGCCATCAGCGCTGAAGCTTTCTTT. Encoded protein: CASSAISAEAFF.

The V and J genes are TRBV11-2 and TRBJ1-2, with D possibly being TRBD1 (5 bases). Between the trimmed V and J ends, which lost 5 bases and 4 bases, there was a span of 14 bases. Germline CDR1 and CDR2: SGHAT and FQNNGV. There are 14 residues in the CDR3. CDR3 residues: CASSPELGVYGYTF. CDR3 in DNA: TGTGCCAGCAGCCCCGAGTTGGGGGTCTATGGCTACACCTTC.

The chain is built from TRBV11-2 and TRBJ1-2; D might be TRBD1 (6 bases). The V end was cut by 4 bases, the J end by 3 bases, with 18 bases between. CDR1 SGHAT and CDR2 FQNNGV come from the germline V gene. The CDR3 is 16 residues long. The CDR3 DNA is TGTGCCAGCAGCTCACAAATAAGCAGGGGCCACTATGGCTACACCTTC. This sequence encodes CASSSQISRGHYGYTF.

DNA for the CDR3: TGCGCCAGCAGCGAAAGGGGGCTTAATGAAAAACTGTTTTTT. Its translation: CASSERGLNEKLFF. V usage is TRBV5-1 and J usage is TRBJ1-4, with 7 bases identical to TRBD1. Unmatched junction bases numbered 4, after V lost 4 bases and J lost 4 bases. The CDR3 totals 14 residues. In germline, CDR1 is SGHRS, CDR2 YFSETQ.

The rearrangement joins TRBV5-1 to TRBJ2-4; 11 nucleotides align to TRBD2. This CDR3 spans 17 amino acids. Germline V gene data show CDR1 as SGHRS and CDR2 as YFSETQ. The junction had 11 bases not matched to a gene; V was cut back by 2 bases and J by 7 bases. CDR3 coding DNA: TGCGCCAGCAGCTTCCTAGCGGGGGGCCTCGTGGGTAACATTCAGTACTTC. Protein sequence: CASSFLAGGLVGNIQYF.

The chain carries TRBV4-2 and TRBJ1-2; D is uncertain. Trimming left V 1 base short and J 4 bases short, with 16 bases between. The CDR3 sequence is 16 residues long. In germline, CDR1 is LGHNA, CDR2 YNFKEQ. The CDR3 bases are TGTGCCAGCAGCCAAGGAGGGAGTTTGAGAATCTATGGCTACACCTTC. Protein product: CASSQGGSLRIYGYTF.

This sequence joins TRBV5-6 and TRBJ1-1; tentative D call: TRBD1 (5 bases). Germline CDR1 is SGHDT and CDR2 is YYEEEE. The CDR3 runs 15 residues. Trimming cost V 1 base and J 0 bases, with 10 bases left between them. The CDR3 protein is CASSLYRLLNTEAFF. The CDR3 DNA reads TGTGCCAGCAGCTTGTACAGGTTATTGAACACTGAAGCTTTCTTT.

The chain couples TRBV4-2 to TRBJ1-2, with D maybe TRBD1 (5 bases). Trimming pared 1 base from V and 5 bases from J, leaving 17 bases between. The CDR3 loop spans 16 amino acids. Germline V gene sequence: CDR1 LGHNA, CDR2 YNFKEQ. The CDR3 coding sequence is TGTGCCAGCAGCCAAGTTGGGGGGGATGATAAATATGGCTACACCTTC. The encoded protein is CASSQVGGDDKYGYTF.

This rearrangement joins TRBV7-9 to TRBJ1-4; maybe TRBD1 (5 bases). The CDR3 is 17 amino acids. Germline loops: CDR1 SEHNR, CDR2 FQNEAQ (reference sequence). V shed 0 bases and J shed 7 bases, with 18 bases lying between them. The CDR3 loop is CASSLANGTRRFEKLFF. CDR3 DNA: TGTGCCAGCAGCTTAGCGAACGGGACGCGTAGGTTTGAAAAACTGTTTTTT. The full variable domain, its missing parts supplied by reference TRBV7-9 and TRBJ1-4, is DTGVSQNPRHKITKRGQNVTFRCDPISEHNRLYWYRQTLGQGPEFLTYFQNEAQLEKSRLLSDRFSAERPKGSFSTLEIQRTEQGDSAMYLCASSLANGTRRFEKLFFGSGTQLSVL.

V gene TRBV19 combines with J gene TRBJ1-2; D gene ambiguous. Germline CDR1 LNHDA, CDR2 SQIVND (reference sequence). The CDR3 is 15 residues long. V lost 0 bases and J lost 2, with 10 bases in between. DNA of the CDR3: TGTGCCAGTAGTATAGATCGCGAAATAAACTATGGCTACACCTTC. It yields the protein CASSIDREINYGYTF.

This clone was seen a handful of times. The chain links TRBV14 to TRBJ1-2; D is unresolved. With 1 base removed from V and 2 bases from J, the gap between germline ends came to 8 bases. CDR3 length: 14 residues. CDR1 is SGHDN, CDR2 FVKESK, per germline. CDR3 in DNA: TGTGCCAGCAGCCAAGCGGGAGGAAACTATGGCTACACCTTC. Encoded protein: CASSQAGGNYGYTF.

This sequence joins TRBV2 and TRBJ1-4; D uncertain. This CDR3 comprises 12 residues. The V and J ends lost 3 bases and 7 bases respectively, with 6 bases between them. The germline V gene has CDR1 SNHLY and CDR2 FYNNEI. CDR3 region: CASSDRIEKLFF. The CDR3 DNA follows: TGTGCCAGCAGTGATCGAATTGAAAAACTGTTTTTT. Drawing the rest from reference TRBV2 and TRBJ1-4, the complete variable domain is EPEVTQTPSHQVTQMGQEVILRCVPISNHLYFYWYRQILGQKVEFLVSFYNNEISEKSEIFDDQFSVERPDGSNFTLKIRSTKLEDSAMYFCASSDRIEKLFFGSGTQLSVL.

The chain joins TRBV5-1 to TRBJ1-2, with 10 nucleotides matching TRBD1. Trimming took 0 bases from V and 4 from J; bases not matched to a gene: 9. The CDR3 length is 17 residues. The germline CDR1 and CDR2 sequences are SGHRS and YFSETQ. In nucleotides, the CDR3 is TGCGCCAGCAGCTTGGATATCCCGGGACAGGGGAGCTATGGCTACACCTTC. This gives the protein CASSLDIPGQGSYGYTF.

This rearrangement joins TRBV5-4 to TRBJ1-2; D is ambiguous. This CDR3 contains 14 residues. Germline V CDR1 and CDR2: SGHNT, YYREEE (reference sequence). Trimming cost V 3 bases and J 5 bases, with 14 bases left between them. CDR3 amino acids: CASSSGGLPYGYTF. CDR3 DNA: TGTGCCAGCAGCTCAGGCGGTTTACCGTATGGCTACACCTTC.

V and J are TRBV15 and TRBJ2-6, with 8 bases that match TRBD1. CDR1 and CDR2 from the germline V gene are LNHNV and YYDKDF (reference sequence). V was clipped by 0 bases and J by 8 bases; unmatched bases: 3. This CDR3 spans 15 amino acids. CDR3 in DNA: TGTGCCACCAGCAGAGACCAGGGGGCCACCAACGTCCTGACTTTC. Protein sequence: CATSRDQGATNVLTF.